Listed below are T cell receptor beta chains from one sample, sequenced in a study of patients and donors after allogeneic stem cell transplantation. TCRdb re-called the RT-PCR reads through MiXCR, storing one row per CDR3 protein. The sample holds about a million distinct CDR3 sequences, roughly 18% seen once. Sequenced input: blood, either unsorted or a sorted T cell fraction (not recorded which). The receptors were sampled from a human donor who was either an allogeneic HSCT recipient or a stem cell or donor lymphocyte infusion donor (not recorded which). It is not recorded whose cells these are; they may come from a transplant donor. Both conserved end residues are part of each CDR3. A D gene is named only where the DNA matches it firmly. Clone size is not always given. Where it is, it says once, few, many or a class for expanded clones.

clone size,D gene,V gene,J gene,CDR3 DNA,CDR3 protein
NA,NA,TRBV20-1,TRBJ2-3,TGCAGTGCTATTCAGGGGCCTAGCACAGATACGCAGTATTTT,CSAIQGPSTDTQYF
NA,NA,TRBV19,TRBJ2-3,TGTGCCAGTAGCGTCGGACAGAAATACACAGATACGCAGTATTTT,CASSVGQKYTDTQYF
NA,NA,TRBV9,TRBJ1-1,TGTGCCAGCAGCGTCGGGACGGGCGGGAAGACTGAAGCTTTCTTT,CASSVGTGGKTEAFF
NA,NA,TRBV12-3/TRBV12-4,TRBJ2-1,TGTGCCAGCAGTTTTGGTAGTGGGATCACCAATGAGCAGTTCTTC,CASSFGSGITNEQFF
NA,NA,TRBV29-1,TRBJ2-2,TGCAGCGTTGACCGCTGGGGCACCGGGGAGCTGTTTTTT,CSVDRWGTGELFF
few,TRBD2,TRBV29-1,TRBJ2-2,TGCAGCGTTGAGCAGGTAGCGGGGGACGCGAACACCGGGGAGCTGTTTTTT,CSVEQVAGDANTGELFF
NA,TRBD2,TRBV7-9,TRBJ2-1,TGTGCCAGCAGCCCTAGGGGTCGCGGGGGTGCATACAATGAGCAGTTCTTC,CASSPRGRGGAYNEQFF
NA,NA,TRBV20-1,TRBJ1-2,TGCAGTGCTAGATTGATTTCCAACTATGGCTACACCTTC,CSARLISNYGYTF
NA,NA,TRBV7-3,TRBJ1-1,TGTGCCAGCAGCTCTCAGGGTAGTTCCACTGAAGCTTTCTTT,CASSSQGSSTEAFF
NA,NA,TRBV29-1,TRBJ1-1,TGCAGCGTTGAGAGAGGTTTCGCCACTGAAGCTTTCTTT,CSVERGFATEAFF
few,NA,TRBV3-1,TRBJ1-4,TGTGCCAGCAGCCAAGCGGGCGTGCGACTGTTTTTT,CASSQAGVRLFF
NA,NA,TRBV12-3/TRBV12-4,TRBJ2-3,TGTGCCAGCAGGCCCCTTAAAACAGATACGCAGTATTTT,CASRPLKTDTQYF
NA,NA,TRBV5-5,TRBJ1-6,TGTGCCAGCAGAATTGGGCAGGTTGGGTCACCCCTCCACTTT,CASRIGQVGSPLHF